These 5 T cell receptor beta chains originate from one sample sequenced in a study of response to subunit inactivated influenza vaccine. MiXCR, run by TCRdb on the RT-PCR reads, gives a single entry per CDR3 protein. The table has about 520,000 distinct CDR3 sequences, more than 7% seen once. The source material was PBMCs from blood, sampled less than 30 months after vaccination. These receptors were obtained from a man aged 50 to 75 who received an inactivated influenza vaccine.

This clonotype occurred a few times. A much larger clone lies one base from this, so it may be a read error. The rearrangement uses TRBV7-2 and TRBJ2-7; 9 bases match TRBD2. V was pared by 1 base and J by 3 bases, with 1 base of the junction left unmatched. This CDR3 comprises 14 residues. CDR1 SGHTA and CDR2 FQGNSA come from the germline V gene. DNA for the CDR3: TGTGCCAGCAGCTTAGGCGGGAGGGGCTACGAGCAGTACTTC. Translating gives CASSLGGRGYEQYF.

The chain uses TRBV29-1 and TRBJ2-7; weak D call: TRBD1 (5 bases). From germline, CDR1 is SQVTM and CDR2 ANQGSEA. There are 13 residues in the CDR3. V was shortened by 4 bases and J by 7 bases, with 17 bases between the two germline ends. The CDR3 region is CSVAKGPLVEQYF. The CDR3 bases are TGCAGCGTTGCAAAGGGGCCTCTCGTTGAGCAGTACTTC.

CDR3 DNA sequence: TGTGCCAGCAGTGGTAGCGGGGGGGCCTTGGAGACCCAGTACTTC. Protein sequence: CASSGSGGALETQYF. The chain is built from TRBV27 and TRBJ2-5; 11 bases are shared with TRBD2. Germline CDR1 is MNHEY and CDR2 is SMNVEV (reference sequence). The V gene end was trimmed by 5 bases and the J gene end by 5 bases; junction bases not matched to a gene: 7. This CDR3 comprises 15 residues.

The chain uses TRBV2 and TRBJ2-1; 9 bases map to TRBD1. The CDR3 sequence is 15 residues long. Per the germline V gene, CDR1 is SNHLY and CDR2 is FYNNEI. J gave up 5 bases and V 6 bases, and 8 bases lay outside the gene matches. The CDR3 nucleotides read TGTGCCAGCAGGGCGCCGGGACAGGGCGACAATGAGCAGTTCTTC. It is translated as CASRAPGQGDNEQFF. The variable domain in full, completed from reference TRBV2 and TRBJ2-1, reads EPEVTQTPSHQVTQMGQEVILRCVPISNHLYFYWYRQILGQKVEFLVSFYNNEISEKSEIFDDQFSVERPDGSNFTLKIRSTKLEDSAMYFCASRAPGQGDNEQFFGPGTRLTVL.

This clonotype was found a few times. The rearrangement joins TRBV20-1 to TRBJ2-3; the match to TRBD2 covers 10 bases. V lost 8 bases and J lost 5; bases outside the gene matches: 10. CDR3 length equals 14 residues. Germline V gene data show CDR1 as DFQATT and CDR2 as SNEGSKA (reference sequence). CDR3 sequence reads: CSTSGRAGGDTQYF. The CDR3 coding sequence is TGCAGTACGAGCGGGAGGGCCGGGGGAGATACGCAGTATTTT.